The clone carrying this T cell receptor beta chain was seen a handful of times. The data derive from a study of blood T cell repertoires in COVID-19. How the authors handled the data: Reference gene primers were amplified, and this amplification served to estimate nucleated cell counts. The table came from immunoSEQ multiplex PCR; TCRdb's copy has only in-frame clones and leaves some out. V and J calls and clone size are given by that table; D and trimming were obtained from the DNA. The table includes about 80,000 clones, less than 85% detected once. The CDR3 runs 13 residues. Germline-derived CDR1 and CDR2 are LGHDT and YNNKEL (reference sequence). J gave up 5 bases and V 4 bases, and 0 bases lay outside the gene matches.

The sequencing input was peripheral blood. This receptor was identified in a man aged 65 to 79 with active or convalescent COVID-19. This rearrangement joins TRBV3-1 (or the pseudogene TRBV3-2) to TRBJ1-5; 9 nucleotides line up with TRBD1. The CDR3 here is CASSRDRDQPQHF. The CDR3 nucleotides read TGTGCCAGCAGCCGGGACAGGGATCAGCCCCAGCATTTT.